The next 25 T cell receptor beta chains were all read from a single sample in a study of blood T cell repertoires in COVID-19. TCRdb's table, derived via immunoSEQ multiplex PCR, lists solely in-frame clones and lacks some. The table records about 120,000 clones, roughly 82% of them present only once. Input material: peripheral blood. These TCRs come from a human donor in a cohort sampled during active COVID-19.

This clone was counted between two and nine times. The genes are TRBV10-1 and TRBJ2-7, with 7 nucleotides matching TRBD1. In germline, CDR1 is WNHNN, CDR2 SYGVQD (reference sequence). V was pared by 10 bases and J by 5 bases, with 11 bases of the junction left unmatched. The CDR3 runs to 13 residues. The DNA of the CDR3 is TGCGCCACCCAATCGACAGGGAACCACGAGCAGTACTTC. Protein product: CATQSTGNHEQYF.

V gene TRBV5-5 combines with J gene TRBJ1-2; D uncertain. V was clipped by 1 base and J by 4 bases, with 11 bases between them. The CDR3 loop spans 14 amino acids. Germline loops: CDR1 SGHKS, CDR2 YYEKEE (reference sequence). CDR3 DNA: TGTGCCAGCAGCTTGTTGGAGGCCTCCTATGGCTACACCTTC. This encodes CASSLLEASYGYTF.

This sequence joins TRBV7-8 and TRBJ2-1, with 9 bases aligning to TRBD2. CDR1 is SGHVS, CDR2 FQNEAQ, per germline. The CDR3 length is 17 residues. The V and J ends lost 5 bases and 2 bases, in that order; junction bases with no gene match: 10. The CDR3 sequence is CASSIWLAGNPYNEQFF. Written as DNA, the CDR3 is TGTGCCAGCAGCATATGGCTAGCGGGGAACCCCTACAATGAGCAGTTCTTC. Variable domain in full (rest from reference TRBV7-8 and TRBJ2-1): GAGVSQSPRYKVAKRGQDVALRCDPISGHVSLFWYQQALGQGPEFLTYFQNEAQLDKSGLPSDRFFAERPEGSVSTLKIQRTQQEDSAVYLCASSIWLAGNPYNEQFFGPGTRLTVL.

CDR3 sequence reads: CASSLQGNDYGYTF. The CDR3, as DNA: TGTGCCAGCAGCTTACAGGGAAACGACTATGGCTACACCTTC. V usage is TRBV5-6 and J usage is TRBJ1-2; tentatively, D is TRBD1 (6 bases). This CDR3 is built from 14 residues. In germline, CDR1 is SGHDT, CDR2 YYEEEE. V dropped 2 bases and J dropped 3 bases, with 11 bases sitting between them.

A few counts support this clone. The V call is TRBV5-5, the J call TRBJ2-3; perhaps TRBD2 as D (5 bases). The V end was cut by 1 base, the J end by 3 bases, with 12 bases between. The CDR3 length is 15 residues. The V gene's germline CDR1 is SGHKS and CDR2 YYEKEE (reference sequence). The CDR3 sequence: CASSLTSGRTDTQYF. As DNA, the CDR3 is TGTGCCAGCAGCTTGACGAGCGGTAGGACAGATACGCAGTATTTT.

Ten or more counts support this clone. This sequence joins TRBV19 and TRBJ1-3; D might be TRBD1 (6 bases). Trimming cost V 5 bases and J 7 bases, with 21 bases left between them. Germline values: CDR1 LNHDA, CDR2 SQIVND (reference sequence). The CDR3 spans 16 residues. CDR3 sequence (DNA): TGTGCCAGTAGTCATCGTCAGGGGTTGTTCGGGAACACCATATATTTT. It is translated as CASSHRQGLFGNTIYF. The full variable domain, rest sourced from reference TRBV19 and TRBJ1-3, is DGGITQSPKYLFRKEGQNVTLSCEQNLNHDAMYWYRQDPGQGLRLIYYSQIVNDFQKGDIAEGYSVSREKKESFPLTVTSAQKNPTAFYLCASSHRQGLFGNTIYFGEGSWLTVV.

The rearrangement links TRBV5-1 to TRBJ1-4; 9 bases agree with TRBD1. The junction had 15 bases not matched to a gene; V was cut back by 4 bases and J by 5 bases. CDR1 and CDR2 from the germline V gene are SGHRS and YFSETQ. This CDR3 has 18 amino acids. CDR3 DNA sequence: TGCGCCAGCAGCACCGCCCCGACAGGGGGGTTCTTCAATGAAAAACTGTTTTTT. Translated, it gives CASSTAPTGGFFNEKLFF.

The J gene is TRBJ2-2, the V gene TRBV28, with D uncertain. The germline V gene encodes CDR1 MDHEN and CDR2 SYDVKM. The CDR3 is 13 residues long. Trimming pared 2 bases from V and 5 bases from J, leaving 6 bases between. The CDR3 DNA reads TGTGCCAGCAGTTTACTCAGAACCGGGGAGCTGTTTTTT. This sequence encodes CASSLLRTGELFF.

This chain joins TRBV7-9 and TRBJ1-6; 10 nucleotides line up with TRBD1. Germline lookup yields CDR1 SEHNR and CDR2 FQNEAQ (reference sequence). The V gene end was trimmed by 1 base and the J gene end by 1 base; junction bases not matched to a gene: 7. CDR3 length: 19 amino acids. The CDR3 reads CASSLGGPGQGSYNSPLHF. CDR3 DNA: TGTGCCAGCAGCTTAGGGGGCCCGGGACAGGGGTCCTATAATTCACCCCTCCACTTT.

The chain employs TRBV25-1 and TRBJ2-2; D is perhaps TRBD1 (5 bases). Trimming stripped 5 bases from V and 1 base from J, with 14 bases between. Germline CDR1 MGHDK, CDR2 SYGVNS. This CDR3 has 16 residues. The CDR3 DNA sequence: TGTGCCAGCAGTCAGACAGACCTCCTGAACACCGGGGAGCTGTTTTTT. Its translation: CASSQTDLLNTGELFF. The variable domain in full, with the rest retrieved from reference TRBV25-1 and TRBJ2-2, is EADIYQTPRYLVIGTGKKITLECSQTMGHDKMYWYQQDPGMELHLIHYSYGVNSTEKGDLSSESTVSRIRTEHFPLTLESARPSHTSQYLCASSQTDLLNTGELFFGEGSRLTVL.

This clone appeared a single time. This chain uses TRBV5-8 with TRBJ2-3; TRBD2 matches at 7 bases. After removal of 4 bases from V and 0 bases from J, the junction contained 8 bases not matched to a gene. CDR1 and CDR2 (germline): SGHTS, YDEGEE. This CDR3 comprises 16 residues. In DNA, the CDR3 is TGTGCCAGCAGCCTGTTCTGGGACTATAGCACAGATACGCAGTATTTT. Its protein product is CASSLFWDYSTDTQYF. The full variable domain, in which reference TRBV5-8 and TRBJ2-3 provide the parts outside the CDR3, is EAGVTQSPTHLIKTRGQQATLRCSPISGHTSVYWYQQALGLGLQFLLWYDEGEERNRGNFPPRFSGRQFPNYSSELNVNALELEDSALYLCASSLFWDYSTDTQYFGPGTRLTVL.

This sequence joins TRBV4-2 and TRBJ2-1; maybe TRBD2 (6 bases). CDR1 and CDR2 (germline): LGHNA, YNFKEQ. Trimming pared 0 bases from V and 12 bases from J, leaving 15 bases between. The CDR3 is 14 residues long. This CDR3 is CASSQERDIGGQFF. For the CDR3, the DNA is TGTGCCAGCAGCCAAGAACGCGATATCGGGGGGCAGTTCTTC.

The gene calls are TRBV4-3 and TRBJ2-3; possible D gene TRBD2, 6 bases. With 0 bases removed from V and 1 base from J, the gap between germline ends came to 11 bases. Germline CDR1 reads LGHNA; CDR2 reads YSLEER. CDR3 length: 16 residues. The CDR3 here is CASSQDFGGRTDTQYF. The CDR3 DNA is TGCGCCAGCAGCCAAGATTTCGGGGGACGCACAGATACGCAGTATTTT.

The V gene is TRBV6-5, the J gene TRBJ2-3; 10 bases align to TRBD1. This CDR3 has 15 residues. Germline trimming cut 6 bases from V and 2 bases from J; bases unmatched to any gene: 5. Looked up from germline, CDR1 is MNHEY and CDR2 is SVGAGI. For the CDR3, the DNA is TGTGCCAGCAGGGACAGGGGGGCGACCACAGATACGCAGTATTTT. Translation gives CASRDRGATTDTQYF.

This sequence joins TRBV18 and TRBJ2-2; D gene ambiguous. Trimming took off 2 bases at V and 4 bases at J, with 5 bases between the two ends. There are 13 residues in the CDR3. Germline-derived CDR1 and CDR2 are KGHSH and LQKENI. The CDR3 DNA follows: TGTGCCAGCTCACCAGACTCCACCGGGGAGCTGTTTTTT. This translates into CASSPDSTGELFF.

V and J are TRBV7-9 and TRBJ2-7, with 7 positions matching TRBD1. The V segment lost 3 bases and the J segment 2 bases; nucleotides outside the gene matches: 4. Germline V gene sequence: CDR1 SEHNR, CDR2 FQNEAQ (reference sequence). The CDR3 has 14 amino acids. CDR3 sequence reads: CASSFGGTAYEQYF. The CDR3 DNA is TGTGCCAGCAGCTTCGGTGGGACAGCCTACGAGCAGTACTTC.

This clone was observed a single time. This chain connects TRBV3-1 (or the pseudogene TRBV3-2) to TRBJ2-5; maybe TRBD2 (7 bases). This CDR3 spans 14 amino acids. Germline CDR1 and CDR2: LGHDT and YNNKEL (reference sequence). The V end was cut by 0 bases, the J end by 6 bases, with 11 bases between. The CDR3: CASSQDAGAQTQYF. The DNA of the CDR3 is TGTGCCAGCAGCCAAGATGCGGGGGCCCAGACCCAGTACTTC.

The rearrangement links TRBV4-2 to TRBJ1-2; possibly TRBD1 for D (6 bases). CDR1 and CDR2 (germline): LGHNA, YNFKEQ. This CDR3 has 15 amino acids. V lost 0 bases to trimming and J lost 4 bases, with 12 bases between them. CDR3 sequence reads: CASSQEPGESYGYTF. The CDR3 coding sequence is TGTGCCAGCAGCCAAGAGCCAGGGGAGTCCTATGGCTACACCTTC.

V usage is TRBV5-5 and J usage is TRBJ1-5, with TRBD1 matching over 7 bases. Germline V gives CDR1 SGHKS, CDR2 YYEKEE (reference sequence). The length of the CDR3 is 16 residues. V dropped 4 bases and J dropped 1; count of bases not matched to a gene: 8. The CDR3 region is CASSVRQGASNQPQHF. In nucleotides, the CDR3 is TGTGCCAGCAGCGTTCGACAGGGCGCCAGCAATCAGCCCCAGCATTTT.

Notes on this clone: Other DNA variants within this sample encode the same CDR3. The genes are TRBV6-5 and TRBJ2-7; TRBD2 matches at 7 bases. J lost 1 base, V lost 6 bases, and 6 bases had no gene match. There are 14 residues in the CDR3. In germline, CDR1 is MNHEY, CDR2 SVGAGI. CDR3 sequence reads: CASRGGTGSYEQYF. The CDR3 nucleotides are TGTGCCAGCAGGGGAGGGACTGGATCCTACGAGCAGTACTTC.

The chain has TRBV29-1 and TRBJ1-1; D is possibly TRBD1 (5 bases). V was pared by 6 bases and J by 5 bases, with 19 bases between. This CDR3 region has 14 residues. Germline V gene lookup returns CDR1 SQVTM and CDR2 ANQGSEA. CDR3 sequence (DNA): TGCAGCGTCGACCCTCACGGGGGTAGGACTGAAGCTTTCTTT. Protein product: CSVDPHGGRTEAFF.

J is TRBJ1-5 and V is TRBV5-6; 7 bases line up with TRBD1. Germline lookup yields CDR1 SGHDT and CDR2 YYEEEE. The CDR3 is 15 residues long. With 3 bases clipped from V and 4 bases from J, the junction kept 7 bases outside the gene matches. CDR3 sequence reads: CASSSTGAYNQPQHF. CDR3 sequence (DNA): TGTGCCAGCAGCTCCACAGGGGCCTATAATCAGCCCCAGCATTTT.

This chain uses TRBV6-1 with TRBJ2-4; D is uncertain. Between the trimmed V and J ends, which lost 0 bases and 1 base, there was a span of 7 bases. In germline, CDR1 is MNHNS, CDR2 SASEGT. The CDR3 is 15 residues long. DNA of the CDR3: TGTGCCAGCAGTGAAGCAGAGGTGGCCAAAAACATTCAGTACTTC. It translates to CASSEAEVAKNIQYF.

This rearrangement joins TRBV3-1 (or the pseudogene TRBV3-2) to TRBJ2-3; the match to TRBD2 covers 13 bases. V lost 0 bases to trimming and J lost 4 bases; unmatched junction nucleotides: 10. This CDR3 comprises 19 residues. Germline loops: CDR1 LGHDT, CDR2 YNNKEL (reference sequence). CDR3 sequence: CASSQEDPTSGGTPDTQYF. CDR3 DNA sequence: TGTGCCAGCAGCCAAGAGGACCCGACTAGCGGGGGGACGCCAGATACGCAGTATTTT.

This sequence joins TRBV3-1 (or the pseudogene TRBV3-2) and TRBJ2-7; D is possibly TRBD2 (7 bases). The ends were cut back, 2 bases at V and 4 bases at J, with 15 bases in the middle. The CDR3 runs to 15 residues. CDR1 LGHDT and CDR2 YNNKEL come from the germline V gene (reference sequence). CDR3 amino acids: CASSQMIGGGYEQYF. Here the CDR3 DNA reads TGTGCCAGCAGCCAAATGATAGGGGGGGGATACGAGCAGTACTTC.